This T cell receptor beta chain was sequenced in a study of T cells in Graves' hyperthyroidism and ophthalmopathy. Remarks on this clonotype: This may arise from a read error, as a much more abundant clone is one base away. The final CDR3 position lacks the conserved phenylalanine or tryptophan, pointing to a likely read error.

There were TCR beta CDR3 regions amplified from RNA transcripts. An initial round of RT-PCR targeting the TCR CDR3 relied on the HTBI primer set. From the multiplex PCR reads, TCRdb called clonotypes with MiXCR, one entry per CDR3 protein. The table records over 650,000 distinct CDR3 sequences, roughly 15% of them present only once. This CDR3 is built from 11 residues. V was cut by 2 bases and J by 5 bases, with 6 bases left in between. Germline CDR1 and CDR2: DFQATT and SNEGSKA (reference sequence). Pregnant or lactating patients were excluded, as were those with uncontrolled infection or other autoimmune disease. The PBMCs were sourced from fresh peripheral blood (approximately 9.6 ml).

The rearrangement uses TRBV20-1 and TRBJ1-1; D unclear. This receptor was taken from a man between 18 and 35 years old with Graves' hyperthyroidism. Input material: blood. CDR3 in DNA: TGCAGTGCTAGATGGGGAACTGAAGCTTTCATT. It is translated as CSARWGTEAFI.